This passage covers 7 T cell receptor beta chains from one sample sequenced in a study of shared clonotypes between healthy human individuals. Libraries were prepared by immunoSEQ multiplex PCR; TCRdb keeps only in-frame clonotypes and omits some of them. The sample holds hundreds of thousands of clones; around 77% are singletons and the top ten take approximately 12%. Source material: PBMCs. These receptors originate from a middle-aged woman in good health. Some clones in this sample may be carry-over from other donors' samples.

This chain connects TRBV28 to TRBJ2-7, with TRBD1 matching 8 bases. V lost 5 bases and J lost 0; bases outside the gene matches: 3. Germline V gene lookup returns CDR1 MDHEN and CDR2 SYDVKM. The CDR3 loop spans 14 amino acids. CDR3 bases: TGTGCCAGCAGTATACAGGGGGGCTCCTACGAGCAGTACTTC. As protein: CASSIQGGSYEQYF.

The rearrangement joins TRBV15 to TRBJ2-6; D is tentatively TRBD1 or TRBD2 (5 bases each). Germline CDR1 LNHNV, CDR2 YYDKDF (reference sequence). V shed 0 bases and J shed 2 bases, with 8 bases lying between them. The CDR3 spans 16 residues. The DNA for the CDR3 is TGTGCCACCAGCAGAGATCTGGGGGCTGGGGCCAACGTCCTGACTTTC. It is translated as CATSRDLGAGANVLTF.

The chain is built from TRBV9 and TRBJ2-3; 12 nucleotides match TRBD2. The CDR3 consists of 16 residues. CDR1 is SGDLS, CDR2 YYNGEE, per germline. Unmatched junction bases numbered 7, after V lost 4 bases and J lost 4 bases. The chain's CDR3 is CASSPGLAGIADTQYF. The CDR3 DNA follows: TGTGCCAGCAGCCCGGGACTAGCGGGTATTGCAGATACGCAGTATTTT.

The chain combines TRBV11-3 with TRBJ2-5; D gene ambiguous. The V end was cut by 4 bases, the J end by 7 bases, with 13 bases between. Germline assignment: CDR1 SGHNT and CDR2 YENEEA. The CDR3 has 13 amino acids. CDR3 sequence (DNA): TGTGCCAGCAGCTCAGAGGTTCGCGGGACCCAGTACTTC. This translates into CASSSEVRGTQYF.

V gene TRBV2 combines with J gene TRBJ2-1; no clear D gene. This CDR3 is 14 amino acids long. V was trimmed by 1 base and J by 7 bases, leaving 11 bases between them. In germline, CDR1 is SNHLY, CDR2 FYNNEI. CDR3 residues: CASSEVVPGNEQFF. CDR3 DNA: TGTGCCAGCAGTGAAGTTGTCCCCGGGAATGAGCAGTTCTTC. Looking up the rest from reference TRBV2 and TRBJ2-1 gives the full variable domain: EPEVTQTPSHQVTQMGQEVILRCVPISNHLYFYWYRQILGQKVEFLVSFYNNEISEKSEIFDDQFSVERPDGSNFTLKIRSTKLEDSAMYFCASSEVVPGNEQFFGPGTRLTVL.

The chain employs TRBV6-1 and TRBJ2-7; tentatively, D is TRBD1 (5 bases). CDR3 size: 12 residues. Deletions cut 6 bases from V and 2 bases from J, with 8 bases between. CDR1 and CDR2 (germline): MNHNS, SASEGT. CDR3 DNA sequence: TGTGCCAGCAGAGGGGATACCTACGAGCAGTACTTC. Its protein product is CASRGDTYEQYF.

This sequence joins TRBV7-8 and TRBJ2-7; 7 nucleotides agree with TRBD1. The CDR3 totals 14 residues. The germline V gene encodes CDR1 SGHVS and CDR2 FQNEAQ. Unmatched junction bases numbered 5, after V lost 4 bases and J lost 2 bases. The CDR3 sequence: CASSSGQRTYEQYF. The CDR3 coding sequence is TGTGCCAGCAGCTCGGGACAGCGCACCTACGAGCAGTACTTC. The whole variable domain, filled in from reference TRBV7-8 and TRBJ2-7, reads GAGVSQSPRYKVAKRGQDVALRCDPISGHVSLFWYQQALGQGPEFLTYFQNEAQLDKSGLPSDRFFAERPEGSVSTLKIQRTQQEDSAVYLCASSSGQRTYEQYFGPGTRLTVT.